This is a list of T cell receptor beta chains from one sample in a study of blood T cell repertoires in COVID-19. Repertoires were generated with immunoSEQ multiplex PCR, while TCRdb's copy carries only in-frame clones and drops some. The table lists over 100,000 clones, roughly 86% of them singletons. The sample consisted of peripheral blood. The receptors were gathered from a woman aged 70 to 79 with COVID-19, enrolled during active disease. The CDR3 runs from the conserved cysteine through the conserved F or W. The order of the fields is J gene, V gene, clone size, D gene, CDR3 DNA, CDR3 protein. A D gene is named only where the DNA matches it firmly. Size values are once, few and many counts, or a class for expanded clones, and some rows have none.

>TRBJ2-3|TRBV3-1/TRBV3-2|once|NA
TGTGCCAGCAGCCAAGACGCAGATACGCAGTATTTT
CASSQDADTQYF
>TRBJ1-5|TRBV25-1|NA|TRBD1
TGTGCCAGCAGCGAGGACAGGGGAGGGTGGCAGCCCCAGCATTTT
CASSEDRGGWQPQHF
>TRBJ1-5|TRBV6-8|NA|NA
TGTGCCAGCAGTCCCGGACGGGGGAATCAGCCCCAGCATTTT
CASSPGRGNQPQHF
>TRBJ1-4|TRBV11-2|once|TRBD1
TGTGCCAGCAGCCCGGACAGGGGGCTAAAACTGTTTTTT
CASSPDRGLKLFF
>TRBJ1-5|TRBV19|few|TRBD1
TGTGCCAGTAGCCGACAGGGAAGTTTGCCCCAGCATTTT
CASSRQGSLPQHF
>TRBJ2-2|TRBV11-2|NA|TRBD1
TGTGCCAGCAGCTTTTGGGACAGCGCGAACACCGGGGAGCTGTTTTTT
CASSFWDSANTGELFF
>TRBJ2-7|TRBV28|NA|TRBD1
TGTGCCAGCAGACCGGGACAGGGGGGTTACGAGCAGTACTTC
CASRPGQGGYEQYF
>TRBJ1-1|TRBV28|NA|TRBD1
TGTGCCAGCAGCGTGGACAGGGGAGGGAACACTGAAGCTTTCTTT
CASSVDRGGNTEAFF
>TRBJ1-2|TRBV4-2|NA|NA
TGTGCCAGCAGCCAAGATCTTACAGCCTCCTATGGCTACACCTTC
CASSQDLTASYGYTF
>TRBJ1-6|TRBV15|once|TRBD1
TGTGCCACCAGCAGATATAGACAGGGGAGCTCCTATAATTCACCCCTCCACTTT
CATSRYRQGSSYNSPLHF
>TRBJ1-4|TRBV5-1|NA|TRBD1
TGCGCCAGCAGCTTGGACAGGGGCCGGAATGAAAAACTGTTTTTT
CASSLDRGRNEKLFF
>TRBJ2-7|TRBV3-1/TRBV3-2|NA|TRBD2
TGTGCCAGCAGCCAACGGGGAGGGGCTTCCTACGAGCAGTACTTC
CASSQRGGASYEQYF
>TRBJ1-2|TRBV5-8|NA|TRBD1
TGTGCCAGCAGCCTGGGACAGGGGGCGTCTGGTGGCTACACCTTC
CASSLGQGASGGYTF
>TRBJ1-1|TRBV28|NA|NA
TGTGCCAGCAGTTTTTTCGGGGATACTGAAGCTTTCTTT
CASSFFGDTEAFF
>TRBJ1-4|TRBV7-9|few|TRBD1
TGTGCCAGCAGCCTGACAGGGGGAACTAATGAAAAACTGTTTTTT
CASSLTGGTNEKLFF
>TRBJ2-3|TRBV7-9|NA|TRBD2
TGTGCCAGCAGCCGCGGGGGGGCCCCGACAGATACGCAGTATTTT
CASSRGGAPTDTQYF
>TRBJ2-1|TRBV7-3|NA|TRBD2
TGTGCCAGCAGCTTAATAGCGGGGGGGATTTATGAGCAGTTCTTC
CASSLIAGGIYEQFF
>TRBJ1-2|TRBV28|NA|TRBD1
TGTGCCAGCATCACGGGACAGGGGCAAGGCTACACCTTC
CASITGQGQGYTF
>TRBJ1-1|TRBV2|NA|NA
TGTGCCAGCAGTGAATTCTTCCTGAACACTGAAGCTTTCTTT
CASSEFFLNTEAFF
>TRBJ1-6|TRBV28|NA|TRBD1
TGTGCCAGCAGACGCGACAGGGGGCGAGGGTCCTATAATTCACCCCTCCACTTT
CASRRDRGRGSYNSPLHF
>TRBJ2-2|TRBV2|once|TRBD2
TGTGCCAGCAGGGTCGGGACTAGCGGGTACACCGGGGAGCTGTTTTTT
CASRVGTSGYTGELFF
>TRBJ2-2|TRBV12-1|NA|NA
TGTGCCAGCAGCTTTGTGAGGAGGGGCAGGGGAACTAGCGGCGGTGGCACCGGGGAGCTGTTTTTT
CASSFVRRGRGTSGGGTGELFF
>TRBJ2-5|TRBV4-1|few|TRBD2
TGCGCCAGCAGCCAAGAACCCCCTAGGCGGGGGGGCTTGGAGACCCAGTACTTC
CASSQEPPRRGGLETQYF